These 14 T cell receptor beta chains were sequenced from one sample in a study of cytomegalovirus exposure and HLA in healthy donors. In the PCR, 60 Vbeta and 13 Jbeta primers were used. Repertoires were generated with immunoSEQ multiplex PCR, while TCRdb's copy carries only in-frame clones and drops some. The sample includes some 120,000 clones, approximately 85% of them seen just once. Material: PBMCs. The source of these receptors is a male donor in good health and CMV-seropositive.

This chain joins TRBV4-3 and TRBJ2-1; TRBD2 matches at 11 bases. Germline lookup yields CDR1 LGHNA and CDR2 YSLEER. Losses at the gene ends were 1 base for V and 8 bases for J; bases not matched to a gene: 7. The CDR3 consists of 16 residues. The CDR3, as DNA: TGCGCCAGCAGCCAAGCTGCCACTAGCGGGAGTGATGAGCAGTTCTTC. Protein product: CASSQAATSGSDEQFF.

The chain recombines TRBV5-1 with TRBJ2-2; TRBD2 agrees at 8 bases. J lost 6 bases, V lost 4 bases, and 8 bases had no gene match. CDR1 and CDR2 (germline): SGHRS, YFSETQ. The CDR3 runs to 15 residues. CDR3 sequence reads: CASSPVSGKSGELFF. As DNA, the CDR3 is TGCGCCAGCAGCCCTGTTAGCGGGAAGTCCGGGGAGCTGTTTTTT. The whole variable domain, filled in from reference TRBV5-1 and TRBJ2-2, reads KAGVTQTPRYLIKTRGQQVTLSCSPISGHRSVSWYQQTPGQGLQFLFEYFSETQRNKGNFPGRFSGRQFSNSRSEMNVSTLELGDSALYLCASSPVSGKSGELFFGEGSRLTVL.

The chain uses TRBV7-2 and TRBJ2-2; D may be TRBD2 (6 bases). Germline lookup yields CDR1 SGHTA and CDR2 FQGNSA. V lost 5 bases and J 7 bases, leaving 17 bases between the germline ends. CDR3 size: 15 residues. CDR3 bases: TGTGCCAGCAGCCCCTTGGGAGTAGCGGTCGGGGAGCTGTTTTTT. This gives the protein CASSPLGVAVGELFF.

This chain connects TRBV11-2 to TRBJ2-5; D perhaps matches TRBD1 (5 bases). The CDR3 is 14 residues long. Germline CDR1 and CDR2: SGHAT and FQNNGV. Trimming shortened V by 3 bases and J by 4 bases, and 12 bases separated the two germline ends. The CDR3 bases are TGTGCCAGCAGCTTGGGCAGGGCTGCAGAGACCCAGTACTTC. It codes for CASSLGRAAETQYF.

V is TRBV13 and J is TRBJ2-1, with 10 positions matching TRBD1. The CDR3 totals 16 residues. The germline CDR1 and CDR2 sequences are PRHDT and FYEKMQ (reference sequence). J lost 2 bases, V lost 3 bases, and 4 bases had no gene match. CDR3 sequence reads: CASSFPGQGAYNEQFF. The CDR3 DNA reads as TGTGCCAGCAGCTTCCCTGGACAGGGGGCCTACAATGAGCAGTTCTTC.

The J gene is TRBJ2-7, the V gene TRBV7-2; D gene unclear. The CDR3 runs to 16 residues. Per the germline V gene, CDR1 is SGHTA and CDR2 is FQGNSA. V was clipped by 1 base and J by 0 bases, with 13 bases between them. The CDR3 loop reads CASSLVGRVSSYEQYF. In nucleotides, the CDR3 is TGTGCCAGCAGCTTAGTAGGCCGGGTAAGCTCCTACGAGCAGTACTTC.

This chain joins TRBV15 and TRBJ1-4, with 7 bases fitting TRBD1. This CDR3 has 17 amino acids. Germline V gene data show CDR1 as LNHNV and CDR2 as YYDKDF (reference sequence). The J segment lost 7 bases and the V segment lost 0 bases, leaving 11 bases of the junction unmatched. The DNA of the CDR3 is TGTGCCACCAGCAGAGATCGGGCGAGGGGGCTAAGTGAAAAACTGTTTTTT. Its translation is CATSRDRARGLSEKLFF.

This sequence joins TRBV19 and TRBJ2-5, with D maybe TRBD2 (5 bases). V was trimmed by 7 bases and J by 1 base, leaving 7 bases between them. Germline-derived CDR1 and CDR2 are LNHDA and SQIVND (reference sequence). This CDR3 contains 12 residues. Written as DNA, the CDR3 is TGTGCCAGTACGAGCGGCCAAGAGACCCAGTACTTC. Translating it yields CASTSGQETQYF.

J is TRBJ2-2 and V is TRBV29-1; D unclear. This CDR3 spans 12 amino acids. Trimming cost V 3 bases and J 2 bases, with 4 bases left between them. Germline-derived CDR1 and CDR2 are SQVTM and ANQGSEA. The CDR3: CSVDINTGELFF. The CDR3 DNA follows: TGCAGCGTTGACATCAACACCGGGGAGCTGTTTTTT.

This chain connects TRBV5-1 to TRBJ2-2; tentatively, D is TRBD1 (5 bases). Trimming took 6 bases from V and 5 from J, leaving 17 bases between them. In germline, CDR1 is SGHRS, CDR2 YFSETQ. The CDR3 has 15 residues. Written as DNA, the CDR3 is TGCGCCAGCACCGGCTCGGGCAGGGATACCGGGGAGCTGTTTTTT. It specifies CASTGSGRDTGELFF.

The rearrangement joins TRBV27 to TRBJ1-2; TRBD1 might be the D (5 bases). Trimming removed 4 bases at V and 2 bases at J, with 20 bases between. This CDR3 is 17 amino acids long. CDR1 and CDR2 from the germline V gene are MNHEY and SMNVEV (reference sequence). The CDR3 region is CASSSWAIGGGNYGYTF. For the CDR3, the DNA is TGTGCCAGCAGTTCATGGGCGATCGGTGGGGGGAACTATGGCTACACCTTC.

The chain recombines TRBV7-2 with TRBJ2-3; no clear D gene. Germline lookup yields CDR1 SGHTA and CDR2 FQGNSA. V was cut by 4 bases and J by 2 bases, with 10 bases left in between. The CDR3 totals 14 residues. CDR3 sequence (DNA): TGTGCCAGCAGCTCGTTAGCCAACACAGATACGCAGTATTTT. Translated, it gives CASSSLANTDTQYF.

On this clone: Compared with germline, one end of the junction differs, possibly owing to a read error. Distinct nucleotide sequences in the sample also encode this CDR3. V usage is TRBV7-2 and J usage is TRBJ2-7, with TRBD2 matching 12 bases. Germline lookup yields CDR1 SGHTA and CDR2 FQGNSA. The CDR3 is 14 residues long. The CDR3 nucleotides are TGTGCCAGCAGCCTAGCGGGAGGGCCCTACGAGCAGTACTTC. It is translated as CASSLAGGPYEQYF.

The rearrangement uses TRBV7-6 and TRBJ1-1, with 7 bases that match TRBD1. V was pared by 3 bases and J by 5 bases, with 12 bases of the junction left unmatched. The CDR3 contains 16 residues. Germline CDR1 reads SGHVS; CDR2 reads FNYEAQ. The CDR3 protein is CASSFVSEGADTEAFF. CDR3 bases: TGTGCCAGCAGCTTTGTATCGGAGGGGGCGGATACTGAAGCTTTCTTT. The variable domain in full, completed from reference TRBV7-6 and TRBJ1-1, reads GAGVSQSPRYKVTKRGQDVALRCDPISGHVSLYWYRQALGQGPEFLTYFNYEAQQDKSGLPNDRFSAERPEGSISTLTIQRTEQRDSAMYRCASSFVSEGADTEAFFGQGTRLTVV.